The clone carrying this T cell receptor (beta chain) was seen a few times. Its target is not known. These data come from a study of beta chain features in type 1 diabetes. All of the isolated RNA was reverse transcribed, so expressed TCRB transcripts were sequenced. The average read count of naive, central memory and regulatory T cell samples was about 3.57 million. Measured with immunoSEQ multiplex PCR; TCRdb has only the in-frame clones, and not every one. The sample has 150,000 to 180,000 clones, around 10% seen once. Study-wide findings and caveats: Shorter templates might be favored by PCR, and equally so in patients and in controls. For TCRB rearrangement, an influence of HLA type remained unresolved here.

The sample taken for sequencing was central memory CD4+ T cells from blood. This receptor was taken from a man younger than 35 in good health.

The CDR3 loop is CASSYGQGNQPQHF. In nucleotides, the CDR3 is TGTGCCAGCAGTTATGGACAGGGAAATCAGCCCCAGCATTTT. This chain links TRBV28 with TRBJ1-5; 8 positions match TRBD1. V shed 4 bases, J shed 4 bases, and the junction held 3 bases outside the gene matches. The CDR3 totals 14 residues. Germline-derived CDR1 and CDR2 are MDHEN and SYDVKM.